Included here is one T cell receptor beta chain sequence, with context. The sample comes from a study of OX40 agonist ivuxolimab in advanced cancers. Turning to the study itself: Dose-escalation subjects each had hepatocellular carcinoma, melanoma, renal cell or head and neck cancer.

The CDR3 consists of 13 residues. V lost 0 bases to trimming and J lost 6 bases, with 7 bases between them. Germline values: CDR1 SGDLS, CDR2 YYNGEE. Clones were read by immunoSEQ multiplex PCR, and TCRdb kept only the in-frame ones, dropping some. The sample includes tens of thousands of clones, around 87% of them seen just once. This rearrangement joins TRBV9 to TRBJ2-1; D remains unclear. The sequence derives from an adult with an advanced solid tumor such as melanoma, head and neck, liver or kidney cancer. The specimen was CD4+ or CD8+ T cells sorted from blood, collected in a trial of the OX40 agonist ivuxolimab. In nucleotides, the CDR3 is TGTGCCAGCAGCGTAGGTGACGGCAATGAGCAGTTCTTC. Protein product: CASSVGDGNEQFF.